Sequencing of this T cell receptor (beta chain) was carried out in a study of long-term antiretroviral therapy in people with HIV. Overall study findings and caveats: Diversity remained lower than transplant donor controls, even though it increased after ART.

Run at survey level, the immunoSEQ assay was version v3.0. TCRdb's table, derived via immunoSEQ multiplex PCR, lists solely in-frame clones and lacks some. The sample has some 21,000 clones, less than 85% seen once. Only one count was recorded for this clone. Its antigen is not known. This CDR3 comprises 14 residues. The J segment lost 3 bases and the V segment lost 3 bases, leaving 4 bases of the junction unmatched. CDR1 is KGHSH and CDR2 is LQKENI in the germline V gene. The sequencing used unsorted PBMCs, collected around 21 months before starting antiretroviral therapy. The V call is TRBV18, the J call TRBJ2-7, with 8 nucleotides matching TRBD1. This receptor was identified in a woman aged 40 to 50 with HIV. The CDR3 DNA is TGTGCCAGCTCACCGACGGGACAGGACTACGAGCAGTACTTC. Translation gives CASSPTGQDYEQYF.